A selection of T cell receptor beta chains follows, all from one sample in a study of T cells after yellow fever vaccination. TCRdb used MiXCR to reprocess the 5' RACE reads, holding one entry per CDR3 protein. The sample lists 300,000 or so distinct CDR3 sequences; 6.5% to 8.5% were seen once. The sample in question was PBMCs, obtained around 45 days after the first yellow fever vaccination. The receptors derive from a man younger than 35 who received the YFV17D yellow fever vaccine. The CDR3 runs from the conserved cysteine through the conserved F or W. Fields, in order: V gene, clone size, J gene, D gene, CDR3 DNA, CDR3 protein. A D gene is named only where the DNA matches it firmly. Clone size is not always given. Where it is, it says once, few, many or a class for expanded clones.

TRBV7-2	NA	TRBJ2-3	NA	TGTGCCAGCAGCATAGACAACCTAGCGCAGTATTTT	CASSIDNLAQYF
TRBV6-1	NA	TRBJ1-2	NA	TGTGCCAGCAGAGGTTTGGGGGGGCGTTATGGCTACACCTTC	CASRGLGGRYGYTF
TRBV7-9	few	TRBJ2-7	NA	TGTGCCAGCACCAATATAGCGGCCCCTTCCTACGAGCAGTACTTC	CASTNIAAPSYEQYF
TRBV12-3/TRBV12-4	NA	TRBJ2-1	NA	TGTGCCAGCAGTACGTCTCCGGGACTCGGTCTATACAATGAGCAGTTCTTC	CASSTSPGLGLYNEQFF
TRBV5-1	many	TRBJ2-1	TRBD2	TGCGCCAGCAGCGATGGACTAGCGGGGGGGCTCTACAATGAGCAGTTCTTC	CASSDGLAGGLYNEQFF
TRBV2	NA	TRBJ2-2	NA	TGTGCCAGCAGTGGCCCGGGACAGAACACCGGGGAGCTGTTTTTT	CASSGPGQNTGELFF
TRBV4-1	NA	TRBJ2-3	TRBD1	TGCGCCAGCAGCCAGCTAGAGGGGGCCACAGATACGCAGTATTTT	CASSQLEGATDTQYF
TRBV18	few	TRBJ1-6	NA	TGTGCCAGCTCGCCACCGGGACACCCCTCGGCCCTCCACTTT	CASSPPGHPSALHF
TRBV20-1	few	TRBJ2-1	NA	TGCAGTGCTGGTGGGACTCGCAATGAGCAGTTCTTC	CSAGGTRNEQFF
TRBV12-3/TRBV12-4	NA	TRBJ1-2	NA	TGTGCCAGCACCACCACTATCCGTAGCTACACCTTC	CASTTTIRSYTF
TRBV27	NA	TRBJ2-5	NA	TGTGCCAGCAGTTCCCTCGGTGGAGGAGAGACCCAGTACTTC	CASSSLGGGETQYF
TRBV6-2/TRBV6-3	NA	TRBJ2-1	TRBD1	TGTGCCAGCAACCAACAGGGGCCCTACAATGAGCAGTTCTTC	CASNQQGPYNEQFF
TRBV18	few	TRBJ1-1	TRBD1	TGTGCCAGCTCGGCAAGGGACAGTTGGACGAACACTGAAGCTTTCTTT	CASSARDSWTNTEAFF
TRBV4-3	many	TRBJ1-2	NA	TGCGCCAGCAGCCCGTGGGGGTCAGGCAGCTATGGCTACACCTTC	CASSPWGSGSYGYTF
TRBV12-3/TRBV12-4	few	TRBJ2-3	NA	TGTGCCAGCAGTTTTGCGGGGTCCCTCACAGATACGCAGTATTTT	CASSFAGSLTDTQYF
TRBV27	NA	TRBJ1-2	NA	TGTGCCAGCACCCCCCGGGCGGCCCACTATGGCTACACCTTC	CASTPRAAHYGYTF
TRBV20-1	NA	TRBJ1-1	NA	TGCAGTGCTGTTCGGGCCGTGAACACTGAAGCTTTCTTT	CSAVRAVNTEAFF
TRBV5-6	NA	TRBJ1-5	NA	TGTGCCAGCAGTCAGCGCCGGCTCGGGTCCCAGCCCCAGCATTTT	CASSQRRLGSQPQHF
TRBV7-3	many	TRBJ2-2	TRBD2	TGTGCCAGCAGCACCTCCGGGACTAGCGTTTACACCGGGGAGCTGTTTTTT	CASSTSGTSVYTGELFF
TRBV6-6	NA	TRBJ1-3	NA	TGTGCCAGCAATACAGGCTCTGGAAACACCATATATTTT	CASNTGSGNTIYF
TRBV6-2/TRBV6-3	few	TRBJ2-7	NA	TGTGCCAGCAGCCAGCTCTACGAGCAGTACTTC	CASSQLYEQYF
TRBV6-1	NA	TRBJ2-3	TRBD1	TGTGCCAGCAGACGCGGACAGGCGGGAGATACGCAGTATTTT	CASRRGQAGDTQYF
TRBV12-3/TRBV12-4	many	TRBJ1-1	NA	TGTGCCAGCAGCCAAGCGGAGGGCCCGCGAGCTTTCTTT	CASSQAEGPRAFF
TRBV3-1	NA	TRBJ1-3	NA	TGTGCCAGCAGCCACCCAAGCTCTGGAAACACCATATATTTT	CASSHPSSGNTIYF
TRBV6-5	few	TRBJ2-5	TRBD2	TGTGCCAGCAGTTCCTGGACTAGCGGGGGTAAAAAGACCCAGTACTTC	CASSSWTSGGKKTQYF
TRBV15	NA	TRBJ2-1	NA	TGTGCCACCAGCAGGAACGCAGGGAAGGTATTAAATGAGCAGTTCTTC	CATSRNAGKVLNEQFF
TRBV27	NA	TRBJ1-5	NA	TGTGCCAGCAGGGGTATCCGAAGCAATCAGCCCCAGCATTTT	CASRGIRSNQPQHF
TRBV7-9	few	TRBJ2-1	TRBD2	TGTGCCAGCAGCCAGAGCAGACTAGCGGCCTACAATGAGCAGTTCTTC	CASSQSRLAAYNEQFF
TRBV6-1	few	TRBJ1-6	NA	TGTGCCAGCACTAGGGAAGATTCACCCCTCCACTTT	CASTREDSPLHF
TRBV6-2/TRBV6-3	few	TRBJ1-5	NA	TGTGCCAGCAGTTACTCGCCGACTAGCAATCAGCCCCAGCATTTT	CASSYSPTSNQPQHF
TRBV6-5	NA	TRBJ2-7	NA	TGTGCCAGCAGTTGCTCGGTATGGCAAAGGAAAGACGAGCAGTACTTC	CASSCSVWQRKDEQYF
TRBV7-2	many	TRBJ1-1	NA	TGTGCCAGCAGCTCTACGGGTTTCACTGAAGCTTTCTTT	CASSSTGFTEAFF
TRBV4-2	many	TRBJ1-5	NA	TGTGCCAGCAGCCAAGATATCACGGATAGCAATCAGCCCCAGCATTTT	CASSQDITDSNQPQHF
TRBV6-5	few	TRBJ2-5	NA	TGTGCCAGCAGTTACTCGCGCGGGGAGACCCAGTACTTC	CASSYSRGETQYF
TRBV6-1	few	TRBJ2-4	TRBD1	TGTGCCAGCAGTGAAATGGCCACAGGGGTTATTCAGTACTTC	CASSEMATGVIQYF
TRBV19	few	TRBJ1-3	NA	TGTGCCAGTAGTATTGAACCCGGAAACACCATATATTTT	CASSIEPGNTIYF